One and the same sample provided the 23 T cell receptor beta chains below, sequenced in a study of blood T cell repertoires in COVID-19. Sequencing used immunoSEQ multiplex PCR; TCRdb keeps in-frame clones, though not all of them. The table has some 310,000 clones, around 90% seen once. The sample taken for sequencing was peripheral blood. The receptors here all came from a woman between 25 and 40 years old with COVID-19, enrolled during active disease.

This clone was recorded once. The rearrangement uses TRBV30 and TRBJ2-5; D is undetermined. The CDR3 consists of 13 residues. With 0 bases removed from V and 3 bases from J, the gap between germline ends came to 8 bases. CDR1 and CDR2 (germline): GTSNPN, SVGIG (reference sequence). DNA for the CDR3: TGTGCCTGGAGTGTTTCTAGTAAAGAGACCCAGTACTTC. Encoded protein: CAWSVSSKETQYF.

The chain has TRBV7-2 and TRBJ2-1; 9 positions match TRBD1. J lost 15 bases, V lost 6 bases, and 6 bases had no gene match. Germline CDR1 reads SGHTA; CDR2 reads FQGNSA. There are 11 residues in the CDR3. The CDR3 bases are TGTGCCAGCAGTTTCCGGGACAGGGCGTTCTTC. Its protein is CASSFRDRAFF.

J is TRBJ2-2 and V is TRBV6-5; D unclear. The CDR3 sequence is 14 residues long. V lost 10 bases and J 0 bases, leaving 12 bases between the germline ends. The germline V gene encodes CDR1 MNHEY and CDR2 SVGAGI. The CDR3 spells CATSRRSNTGELFF. For the CDR3, the DNA is TGTGCCACCAGCAGGCGCTCGAACACCGGGGAGCTGTTTTTT.

The rearrangement uses TRBV5-5 and TRBJ1-3; D remains unclear. This CDR3 has 15 residues. The germline V gene has CDR1 SGHKS and CDR2 YYEKEE (reference sequence). The germline V and J ends were trimmed by 0 bases and 2 bases, with 9 bases remaining between them. The CDR3 protein is CASSLGGGAGNTIYF. The CDR3 DNA reads TGTGCCAGCAGCTTGGGAGGAGGAGCTGGAAACACCATATATTTT.

The rearrangement joins TRBV6-5 to TRBJ1-5; TRBD1 aligns across 9 bases. The V gene's germline CDR1 is MNHEY and CDR2 SVGAGI. The CDR3 sequence is 15 residues long. V was pared by 4 bases and J by 7 bases, with 8 bases of the junction left unmatched. CDR3 in amino acids: CASSSGTGKGQPQHF. CDR3 in DNA: TGTGCCAGCAGTTCCGGGACAGGGAAGGGACAGCCCCAGCATTTT.

The DNA of the CDR3 is TGTGCCAGCAGTTTAGTGGAGCTAGCGGGCGCCTACAATGAGCAGTTCTTC. Translated: CASSLVELAGAYNEQFF. The rearrangement links TRBV28 to TRBJ2-1, with 8 bases aligning to TRBD2. V lost 2 bases, J lost 2 bases, and 8 bases stayed unmatched. Germline assignment: CDR1 MDHEN and CDR2 SYDVKM. The CDR3 is made up of 17 amino acids.

J is TRBJ1-1 and V is TRBV19; 8 bases are a match to TRBD1. V lost 7 bases, J lost 1 base, and 5 bases stayed unmatched. Per the germline V gene, CDR1 is LNHDA and CDR2 is SQIVND (reference sequence). The CDR3 contains 14 residues. In nucleotides, the CDR3 is TGTGCCAGTACCCGGGACAGGACGAACACTGAAGCTTTCTTT. This sequence encodes CASTRDRTNTEAFF.

The chain couples TRBV2 to TRBJ1-2, with D uncertain. CDR1 is SNHLY, CDR2 FYNNEI, per germline. Trimming pared 3 bases from V and 2 bases from J, leaving 4 bases between. The CDR3 consists of 12 residues. CDR3 bases: TGTGCCAGCAGTGACCAGAACTATGGCTACACCTTC. Translated: CASSDQNYGYTF.

Note on this clone: Additional DNA sequences in this sample encode the identical CDR3. V is TRBV28 and J is TRBJ1-2; 7 nucleotides match TRBD1. The germline V gene has CDR1 MDHEN and CDR2 SYDVKM. CDR3 length equals 13 residues. The trim removed 5 bases at V and 4 bases at J, leaving 4 bases unmatched. The CDR3 region is CASSLRTGYGYTF. In nucleotides, the CDR3 is TGTGCCAGCAGTCTCCGGACAGGCTATGGCTACACCTTC.

Regarding this clone: Other DNA sequences in the sample encode the same CDR3. The chain combines TRBV12-3 or TRBV12-4 with TRBJ2-5; tentative D call: TRBD2 (6 bases). V was clipped by 3 bases and J by 2 bases, with 7 bases between them. The length of the CDR3 is 13 residues. In DNA, the CDR3 is TGTGCCAGCAGTTTCCGGGGGCAAGAGACCCAGTACTTC. The encoded protein is CASSFRGQETQYF.

This clone was detected once. This chain uses TRBV5-1 with TRBJ2-7; TRBD2 matches at 7 bases. CDR1 SGHRS and CDR2 YFSETQ come from the germline V gene. Losses at the gene ends were 0 bases for V and 2 bases for J; bases not matched to a gene: 8. CDR3 length: 16 amino acids. The CDR3 DNA reads TGCGCCAGCAGCTTGGTTAGGGCTAGCGGCGCCTACGAGCAGTACTTC. It yields the protein CASSLVRASGAYEQYF.

This rearrangement joins TRBV12-5 to TRBJ2-4; 9 nucleotides line up with TRBD1. V trimming: 7 bases; J trimming: 4 bases; junction bases outside the gene matches: 5. The length of the CDR3 is 14 residues. Germline V lookup: CDR1 LGHNT, CDR2 FRNRAP. The CDR3 loop reads CASAPTGGKNIQYF. The DNA of the CDR3 is TGTGCTAGTGCCCCGACAGGGGGTAAAAACATTCAGTACTTC.

This clone has only one observation. This chain links TRBV11-2 with TRBJ1-4; D uncertain. Looked up from germline, CDR1 is SGHAT and CDR2 is FQNNGV. This CDR3 contains 14 residues. Trimming cost V 5 bases and J 0 bases, with 7 bases left between them. The CDR3 coding sequence is TGTGCCAGCAGCGTGTATGCAACTAATGAAAAACTGTTTTTT. Residues: CASSVYATNEKLFF.

The rearrangement joins TRBV30 to TRBJ2-7, with D perhaps matching TRBD2 (5 bases). The CDR3 is 13 residues long. Trimming pared 0 bases from V and 6 bases from J, leaving 12 bases between. The V gene's germline CDR1 is GTSNPN and CDR2 SVGIG (reference sequence). The CDR3 region has the DNA TGTGCCTGGAGTGTACAACCGGGAAGCGAGCAGTACTTC. Protein sequence: CAWSVQPGSEQYF.

The chain carries TRBV18 and TRBJ2-7; 10 bases fit TRBD2. The CDR3 totals 15 residues. CDR1 and CDR2 (germline): KGHSH, LQKENI. V was clipped by 4 bases and J by 4 bases; unmatched bases: 7. The CDR3 sequence is CASSLEAGGFYEQYF. The CDR3 nucleotides read TGTGCCAGCTCACTGGAAGCGGGAGGGTTTTACGAGCAGTACTTC.

The V gene is TRBV5-1, the J gene TRBJ1-2; TRBD1 matches at 8 bases. Losses at the gene ends were 5 bases for V and 6 bases for J; bases not matched to a gene: 6. Germline-derived CDR1 and CDR2 are SGHRS and YFSETQ. The CDR3 is made up of 13 amino acids. CDR3 protein: CASSRTGLDGYTF. The CDR3 bases are TGCGCCAGCAGTCGGACAGGGTTAGATGGCTACACCTTC.

The rearrangement joins TRBV19 to TRBJ1-6; perhaps TRBD1 as D (5 bases). There are 17 residues in the CDR3. Germline CDR1 and CDR2: LNHDA and SQIVND (reference sequence). V lost 3 bases, J lost 4 bases, and 16 bases lay in between. The CDR3 spells CASSILTPGLYNSPLHF. The CDR3 DNA reads as TGTGCCAGTAGTATCCTGACTCCGGGACTTTATAATTCACCCCTCCACTTT.

The chain has TRBV5-1 and TRBJ1-2; no clear D. V lost 1 base and J lost 1, with 2 bases in between. Germline assignment: CDR1 SGHRS and CDR2 YFSETQ. This CDR3 has 12 residues. CDR3 bases: TGCGCCAGCAGCTTGTATAACTATGGCTACACCTTC. This encodes CASSLYNYGYTF.

The rearrangement links TRBV5-5 to TRBJ2-1, with 7 bases matching TRBD2. J lost 7 bases, V lost 4 bases, and 14 bases had no gene match. The CDR3 has 16 amino acids. Looked up from germline, CDR1 is SGHKS and CDR2 is YYEKEE (reference sequence). The CDR3 DNA is TGTGCCAGCAGCCGGTCGGTTTTGACTAGCTGGAATGAGCAGTTCTTC. Encoded protein: CASSRSVLTSWNEQFF.

The chain is built from TRBV4-2 and TRBJ2-1, with D possibly TRBD2 on 6 matching bases. CDR1 LGHNA and CDR2 YNFKEQ come from the germline V gene. There are 16 residues in the CDR3. V dropped 2 bases and J dropped 0 bases, with 11 bases sitting between them. DNA for the CDR3: TGTGCCAGCAGCCAATATGGGGGGAGCTCCTACAATGAGCAGTTCTTC. Its protein is CASSQYGGSSYNEQFF.

The rearrangement joins TRBV6-5 to TRBJ1-5; TRBD1 aligns across 9 bases. Germline lookup yields CDR1 MNHEY and CDR2 SVGAGI. The CDR3 is 15 residues long. With V trimmed by 7 bases and J by 6 bases, 10 bases remained unmatched. CDR3 region: CASTPGGDRVQPQHF. The DNA of the CDR3 is TGTGCCAGCACCCCTGGGGGGGACAGGGTTCAGCCCCAGCATTTT.

The chain recombines TRBV18 with TRBJ1-6, with D possibly being TRBD1 (6 bases). Trimming removed 2 bases at V and 7 bases at J, with 15 bases between. Germline V lookup: CDR1 KGHSH, CDR2 LQKENI. The CDR3 totals 16 residues. In DNA, the CDR3 is TGTGCCAGCTCACCAAAAACAGGGCCGGAGAATTCACCCCTCCACTTT. It specifies CASSPKTGPENSPLHF.

The chain recombines TRBV6-5 with TRBJ2-1, with 10 nucleotides matching TRBD2. Germline V gene lookup returns CDR1 MNHEY and CDR2 SVGAGI. V dropped 4 bases and J dropped 7; count of bases not matched to a gene: 10. The CDR3 runs to 16 residues. CDR3 nucleotide sequence: TGTGCCAGCAGTTCTCCCAGCGGGAGGGCCGGGAATGAGCAGTTCTTC. As protein: CASSSPSGRAGNEQFF.